This T cell receptor beta chain derives from a study of T-cell memory formation after mild COVID-19. Study in general: TCR clusters were mostly donor specific.

The CDR3 totals 13 residues. V gave up 0 bases and J gave up 5 bases, with 8 bases separating them. The germline V gene encodes CDR1 SGHRS and CDR2 YFSETQ. This clonotype occurred many times. Constant-segment-primed 5'RACE gave TCR alpha and TCR beta cDNA libraries with sample barcodes and UMIs. In TCRdb, the 5' RACE reads were re-called with MiXCR into one record per CDR3 protein. The data contain about 130,000 distinct CDR3 sequences, around 6.3% of them singletons. This chain links TRBV5-1 with TRBJ1-1; no reliable D call. The TCR sequence derives from an adult woman who had mild COVID-19 (a few samples of this study predate the infection). Cell type and time point are not known. Sequencing input: PBMCs or a T cell subset sorted from them (not recorded which). CDR3 loop: CASSLASRTEAFF. As DNA, the CDR3 is TGCGCCAGCAGCTTGGCCTCCCGAACTGAAGCTTTCTTT.